This TCR beta chain was obtained from a study of cytomegalovirus exposure and HLA in healthy donors. Here immunoSEQ multiplex PCR was the method, and the copy in TCRdb shows in-frame clones only, minus some. The profile shows about 120,000 clones, 86% of them singletons. The source material was PBMCs. The sequence was collected from a man younger than 30 in good health and CMV-seronegative.

The CDR3: CASSQQGGTEAFF. DNA of the CDR3: TGTGCCAGCAGCCAACAGGGGGGCACTGAAGCTTTCTTT. The rearrangement joins TRBV14 to TRBJ1-1; the match to TRBD1 covers 7 bases. The CDR3 covers 13 residues. Germline trimming cut 2 bases from V and 4 bases from J; bases unmatched to any gene: 1. Germline values: CDR1 SGHDN, CDR2 FVKESK. Complete variable domain (other parts from reference TRBV14 and TRBJ1-1): EAGVTQFPSHSVIEKGQTVTLRCDPISGHDNLYWYRRVMGKEIKFLLHFVKESKQDESGMPNNRFLAERTGGTYSTLKVQPAELEDSGVYFCASSQQGGTEAFFGQGTRLTVV.